One sample yielded the 27 T cell receptor beta chains listed below, sequenced in a study of T cells in Graves' hyperthyroidism and ophthalmopathy. There were TCR beta CDR3 regions amplified from RNA transcripts. HTBI primers were used for first-round RT-PCR of the TCR CDR3. A single record per CDR3 protein comes from TCRdb applying MiXCR to the multiplex PCR reads. This repertoire shows approximately 710,000 distinct CDR3 sequences, approximately 15% found once; its top ten account for 15%. Sequenced: blood. The receptors were gathered from a man aged 50-60 years with Graves' hyperthyroidism.

The chain uses TRBV3-1 and TRBJ1-5; D is ambiguous. This CDR3 contains 14 residues. CDR1 LGHDT and CDR2 YNNKEL come from the germline V gene (reference sequence). Trimming took off 1 base at V and 4 bases at J, with 8 bases between the two ends. The CDR3 region is CASSQGRQNQPQHF. CDR3 nucleotides: TGTGCCAGCAGCCAAGGCCGACAAAATCAGCCCCAGCATTTT.

The chain links TRBV27 to TRBJ2-7; the match to TRBD1 covers 8 bases. The V gene's germline CDR1 is MNHEY and CDR2 SMNVEV (reference sequence). J gave up 6 bases and V 5 bases, and 6 bases lay outside the gene matches. The CDR3 is made up of 13 amino acids. The CDR3 is CASSRQTGVEQYF. As DNA, the CDR3 is TGTGCCAGCAGTCGACAGACAGGGGTCGAGCAGTACTTC.

The table lists this clonotype with many counts. The genes are TRBV28 and TRBJ2-1, with D possibly TRBD2 on 5 matching bases. The CDR3 consists of 14 residues. CDR1 MDHEN and CDR2 SYDVKM come from the germline V gene. V was trimmed by 6 bases and J by 0 bases, leaving 9 bases between them. The CDR3, as DNA: TGTGCCAGCAGGGACTGGAGCTCCTACAATGAGCAGTTCTTC. This encodes CASRDWSSYNEQFF.

This clonotype has a count of ten or more. The chain joins TRBV20-1 to TRBJ2-3; 10 positions match TRBD2. The CDR3 sequence is 14 residues long. V was pared by 7 bases and J by 0 bases, with 4 bases of the junction left unmatched. The germline gives CDR1 DFQATT, CDR2 SNEGSKA (reference sequence). CDR3 protein: CSGTAGGSTDTQYF. The CDR3 nucleotides read TGCAGTGGTACAGCGGGAGGGAGCACAGATACGCAGTATTTT.

The V call is TRBV2, the J call TRBJ1-5, with D possibly TRBD1 on 6 matching bases. Germline assignment: CDR1 SNHLY and CDR2 FYNNEI. CDR3 length: 15 amino acids. The V and J ends lost 7 bases and 1 base respectively, with 14 bases between them. CDR3 sequence reads: CASIGGGRSNQPQHF. CDR3 in DNA: TGTGCCAGCATAGGAGGGGGAAGGAGCAATCAGCCCCAGCATTTT.

V gene TRBV19 combines with J gene TRBJ2-1; the match to TRBD2 covers 7 bases. The germline gives CDR1 LNHDA, CDR2 SQIVND (reference sequence). The ends lost 8 bases at V and 0 bases at J; junction bases unmatched: 10. The CDR3 is 16 amino acids. The CDR3 protein is CASFPLGGSSYNEQFF. The CDR3 bases are TGTGCCAGTTTCCCCTTGGGGGGGAGCTCCTACAATGAGCAGTTCTTC.

V usage is TRBV27 and J usage is TRBJ2-7, with D unclear. V was shortened by 4 bases and J by 0 bases, with 7 bases between the two germline ends. This CDR3 spans 13 amino acids. In germline, CDR1 is MNHEY, CDR2 SMNVEV (reference sequence). CDR3 coding DNA: TGTGCCAGCAGTTCCGAGAGCTCCTACGAGCAGTACTTC. This gives the protein CASSSESSYEQYF.

This clonotype was detected many times. One junction end disagrees with the germline gene, perhaps due to a read error. The rearrangement uses TRBV20-1 and TRBJ1-4, with D possibly TRBD1 on 6 matching bases. Germline loops: CDR1 DFQATT, CDR2 SNEGSKA (reference sequence). This CDR3 is 14 amino acids long. The chain's CDR3 is CSAGDAGEGEKLFF. The CDR3 DNA reads as TGCAGTGCTGGAGACGCAGGGGAAGGAGAAAAACTGTTTTTT.

V gene TRBV4-1 combines with J gene TRBJ2-7; either TRBD1 or TRBD2 may supply D (6 bases each). The CDR3 length is 14 residues. The germline V gene encodes CDR1 MGHRA and CDR2 YSYEKL. Trimming removed 5 bases from V and 3 bases from J, with 14 bases in between. CDR3 loop: CASSSQGLNYEQYF. The CDR3, as DNA: TGCGCCAGCAGCTCACAGGGACTCAACTACGAGCAGTACTTC.

This chain links TRBV28 with TRBJ2-1; 9 bases are a match to TRBD1. There are 14 residues in the CDR3. V dropped 6 bases and J dropped 9; count of bases not matched to a gene: 9. CDR1 MDHEN and CDR2 SYDVKM come from the germline V gene. CDR3 bases: TGTGCCAGCAGACTCACTAGACAGGGGGTTGAGCAGTTCTTC. Translation gives CASRLTRQGVEQFF.

The chain links TRBV6-2 or TRBV6-3 to TRBJ2-3; TRBD2 matches 9 bases. Losses at the gene ends were 1 base for V and 4 bases for J; bases not matched to a gene: 9. There are 17 residues in the CDR3. Germline-derived CDR1 and CDR2 are MNHEY and SVGEGT. The CDR3 DNA is TGTGCCAGCAGTTACTTCGTTAGCGGGAGTTTTGCAGATACGCAGTATTTT. This sequence encodes CASSYFVSGSFADTQYF.

This clonotype was observed a few times. The chain recombines TRBV6-5 with TRBJ1-4, with D unclear. The CDR3 contains 15 residues. V gave up 2 bases and J gave up 7 bases, with 14 bases separating them. Germline-derived CDR1 and CDR2 are MNHEY and SVGAGI. The CDR3 nucleotides are TGTGCCAGCAGTTACATCGGAGAGGGAGGTGAAAAACTGTTTTTT. Protein sequence: CASSYIGEGGEKLFF.

The chain employs TRBV4-1 and TRBJ1-2; maybe TRBD1 (5 bases). The CDR3 is made up of 15 amino acids. Germline V gives CDR1 MGHRA, CDR2 YSYEKL. V lost 2 bases and J lost 7, with 17 bases in between. CDR3 residues: CASSQTGLKEGGYTF. The CDR3 bases are TGCGCCAGCAGCCAAACAGGTTTGAAGGAAGGTGGCTACACCTTC.

This clonotype was seen more than once but under ten times. The chain recombines TRBV10-3 with TRBJ2-2; D is ambiguous. Germline loops: CDR1 ENHRY, CDR2 SYGVKD. The CDR3 has 15 amino acids. The germline V and J ends were trimmed by 3 bases and 1 base, with 9 bases remaining between them. CDR3 sequence (DNA): TGTGCCATCAGTGAAAGTCAGGTGAACACCGGGGAGCTGTTTTTT. Its translation: CAISESQVNTGELFF.

In this sample, this clonotype turned up many times. V is TRBV27 and J is TRBJ1-6; 7 bases fit TRBD1. Germline V gives CDR1 MNHEY, CDR2 SMNVEV (reference sequence). The ends lost 3 bases at V and 10 bases at J; junction bases unmatched: 9. The CDR3 runs 15 residues. CDR3 in amino acids: CASSFKDRDSSPLHF. In DNA form, the CDR3 reads TGTGCCAGCAGTTTCAAAGACAGGGACAGCTCACCCCTCCACTTT.

The chain carries TRBV27 and TRBJ1-6; weak D call: TRBD1 (5 bases). The CDR3 covers 14 residues. V lost 1 base to trimming and J lost 10 bases, with 11 bases between them. Germline CDR1 reads MNHEY; CDR2 reads SMNVEV (reference sequence). In DNA, the CDR3 is TGTGCCAGCAGTTTATTTGATCCAGGGTCACCCCTCCACTTT. This encodes CASSLFDPGSPLHF.

This clonotype was detected ten times or more. This chain uses TRBV28 with TRBJ2-7; TRBD2 matches at 12 bases. The J segment lost 4 bases and the V segment lost 6 bases, leaving 7 bases of the junction unmatched. Germline V gene lookup returns CDR1 MDHEN and CDR2 SYDVKM. The CDR3 covers 15 residues. CDR3 protein: CASRGLAGSSYEQYF. Here the CDR3 DNA reads TGTGCCAGCAGAGGACTAGCGGGATCTTCGTACGAGCAGTACTTC.

V gene TRBV19 combines with J gene TRBJ2-7; TRBD2 aligns across 8 bases. This CDR3 comprises 15 residues. Germline V gives CDR1 LNHDA, CDR2 SQIVND (reference sequence). V lost 6 bases and J lost 3; bases outside the gene matches: 10. The CDR3 sequence: CASSQAGAGGYEQYF. The CDR3 nucleotides read TGTGCCAGTAGCCAAGCGGGAGCCGGCGGCTACGAGCAGTACTTC.

This clonotype occurred a few times. This sequence joins TRBV28 and TRBJ2-1; TRBD2 aligns across 12 bases. The CDR3 runs to 18 residues. Germline CDR1 MDHEN, CDR2 SYDVKM. The V segment lost 5 bases and the J segment 8 bases; nucleotides outside the gene matches: 16. The CDR3 loop is CASSRLRLAGGLSHEQFF. CDR3 bases: TGTGCCAGCAGTCGCCTCCGGCTAGCGGGAGGGCTAAGCCATGAGCAGTTCTTC.

This clonotype was seen only a few times. V and J are TRBV7-9 and TRBJ1-6; 9 positions match TRBD1. The V gene's germline CDR1 is SEHNR and CDR2 FQNEAQ (reference sequence). The CDR3 has 13 residues. J was trimmed by 8 bases and V by 10 bases; bases with no gene match: 6. The CDR3 here is CATGTGQDSPLHF. In DNA form, the CDR3 reads TGTGCCACCGGGACAGGGCAGGATTCACCCCTCCACTTT.

About this clonotype: With a much larger clone just one base away, this may be a read error. This chain connects TRBV30 to TRBJ2-2, with a possible D match to TRBD2 (7 bases). Germline CDR1 and CDR2: GTSNPN and SVGIG (reference sequence). The CDR3 sequence is 14 residues long. The V gene lost 5 bases and the J gene lost 6 bases, with 16 bases spanning the gap. CDR3 sequence: CAWCRQGRAGELFF. DNA for the CDR3: TGTGCCTGGTGTCGGCAGGGGAGGGCCGGGGAGCTGTTTTTT.

This clonotype has a count of ten or more. The V and J genes are TRBV5-1 and TRBJ2-7; 7 bases line up with TRBD2. V lost 0 bases, J lost 1 base, and 1 base stayed unmatched. CDR3 length: 14 residues. Germline V gene lookup returns CDR1 SGHRS and CDR2 YFSETQ. CDR3 sequence reads: CASSLGDYSYEQYF. The DNA for the CDR3 is TGCGCCAGCAGCTTGGGGGACTATTCCTACGAGCAGTACTTC.

This clonotype appeared many times. V gene TRBV28 combines with J gene TRBJ2-7, with D perhaps matching TRBD1 (6 bases). Germline-derived CDR1 and CDR2 are MDHEN and SYDVKM. V lost 3 bases, J lost 6 bases, and 15 bases lay in between. The CDR3 contains 14 residues. CDR3 sequence: CASSLPQGTGEQYF. In DNA form, the CDR3 reads TGTGCCAGCAGTTTGCCCCAGGGGACGGGCGAGCAGTACTTC.

This clonotype was seen many times. The CDR3 DNA follows: TGTGCCAGCAGCGTATTGGACCCCTTTCCCGGGAGCCCCTCAGATACGCAGTATTTT. Its protein is CASSVLDPFPGSPSDTQYF. The gene calls are TRBV9 and TRBJ2-3; a weak D match, TRBD2 (6 bases). Germline V lookup: CDR1 SGDLS, CDR2 YYNGEE. V lost 1 base to trimming and J lost 4 bases, with 25 bases between them. The CDR3 has 19 amino acids.

The chain combines TRBV7-6 with TRBJ2-7; D may be TRBD2 (6 bases). V was pared by 2 bases and J by 2 bases, with 16 bases between. This CDR3 is 16 amino acids long. Looked up from germline, CDR1 is SGHVS and CDR2 is FNYEAQ. The CDR3 sequence: CASSLSTGEIPYEQYF. In nucleotides, the CDR3 is TGTGCCAGCAGCTTATCAACGGGAGAGATTCCCTACGAGCAGTACTTC.

The chain employs TRBV20-1 and TRBJ2-1, with D unclear. This CDR3 contains 13 residues. CDR1 and CDR2 from the germline V gene are DFQATT and SNEGSKA (reference sequence). V gave up 5 bases and J gave up 5 bases, with 13 bases separating them. DNA for the CDR3: TGCAGTGCTGTCCGTGCCAGTAACAATGAGCAGTTCTTC. Protein sequence: CSAVRASNNEQFF.

This clonotype has a count of ten or more. This rearrangement joins TRBV11-1 to TRBJ2-3, with 7 bases that match TRBD1. The CDR3 has 14 amino acids. The V gene's germline CDR1 is SGHAT and CDR2 FQDESV (reference sequence). Trimming removed 5 bases from V and 3 bases from J; junction bases left unmatched: 5. CDR3 in DNA: TGTGCCAGCAGCCAACAGGGGTTAACAGATACGCAGTATTTT. As protein: CASSQQGLTDTQYF.